This T cell receptor beta chain was obtained from a study of blood T cell repertoires in COVID-19. Study at large: The samples span acute and convalescent COVID-19 from the United States, Italy and Spain. In each case, the material was cDNA or gDNA derived from T cells, B-cell-depleted T cells, or PBMCs.

Per the authors' pipeline: Amplification with reference gene primers provided the estimates of nucleated cell counts. Some clones are missing from TCRdb's copy, which holds only in-frame ones; the method was immunoSEQ multiplex PCR. That table gives V, J and clone size, and the DNA gave D and trimming. The sample yields 68,000 or so clones, 65% to 85% seen once. The sequencing sample was made of peripheral blood. This clonotype was sampled from a human donor in a cohort sampled during active COVID-19.

DNA for the CDR3: TGTGCCAGCAGACGGCGTGGCGGACGGGAGGAGACCCAGTACTTC. As protein: CASRRRGGREETQYF. The chain joins TRBV27 to TRBJ2-5, with D tentatively TRBD2 (6 bases). This CDR3 is built from 15 residues. Trimming stripped 6 bases from V and 5 bases from J, with 19 bases between. The germline V gene encodes CDR1 MNHEY and CDR2 SMNVEV (reference sequence).